The T cell receptor beta chain under discussion was sequenced for a study of ipilimumab plus nivolumab after autologous stem cell transplantation. Study overall: The myeloma cohort included high-risk transplant-naive patients and patients relapsing within 3 years of a first autologous transplant. Study conclusions and caveats: Per the authors, repertoire, Treg and microbiota data justify further study.

This clone was observed a handful of times. The antigen is undetermined. The protocol was immunoSEQ multiplex PCR, while the TCRdb copy is restricted to in-frame clones and leaves out a portion. The sample has 43,000 or so clones, roughly 84% seen once. CDR3 length equals 13 residues. V was shortened by 2 bases and J by 8 bases, with 13 bases between the two germline ends. Germline-derived CDR1 and CDR2 are GTSNPN and SVGIG (reference sequence). Patients got ipilimumab 1 mg/kg beginning 14 to 28 days post-transplant. Patients received nivolumab 3 mg/kg at weeks 1, 4, 7, 10, then fortnightly to week 26.

This specimen consisted of PBMCs, obtained in a trial of ipilimumab plus nivolumab as post-transplant consolidation. The chain links TRBV30 to TRBJ1-5; the D is unclear. This clonotype was sampled from a male donor with multiple myeloma. This CDR3 is CAWSSTGREPQHF. CDR3 in DNA: TGTGCCTGGAGTTCCACCGGGCGGGAGCCCCAGCATTTT.